These 2 T cell receptor beta chains were all obtained from the same sample, sequenced in a study of cytomegalovirus exposure and HLA in healthy donors. Primers: 60 Vbeta forward and 13 Jbeta reverse. Some clones are missing from TCRdb's copy, which holds only in-frame ones; the method was immunoSEQ multiplex PCR. The repertoire consists of more than 150,000 clones, with 70% to 80% occurring once and the leading ten covering roughly 1.6%. The sequencing sample was made of PBMCs. The receptors derive from a man aged 35 to 55 in good health and CMV-seronegative.

The V and J genes are TRBV5-1 and TRBJ2-7, with TRBD2 matching 14 bases. Germline assignment: CDR1 SGHRS and CDR2 YFSETQ. The CDR3 totals 15 residues. The V gene end was trimmed by 4 bases and the J gene end by 5 bases; junction bases not matched to a gene: 5. The CDR3 nucleotides read TGCGCCAGCAGCGTGACTAGCGGGAGGGCCAACGAGCAGTACTTC. It is translated as CASSVTSGRANEQYF.

The CDR3 sequence: CASSWTSGRTDTQYF. The CDR3 nucleotides read TGTGCCAGCAGTTGGACTAGCGGGAGGACAGATACGCAGTATTTT. The genes are TRBV6-5 and TRBJ2-3, with 14 bases matching TRBD2. Germline lookup yields CDR1 MNHEY and CDR2 SVGAGI. V dropped 4 bases and J dropped 3; count of bases not matched to a gene: 0. This CDR3 has 15 amino acids.